One T cell receptor (beta chain) is described in this entry. The antigen this receptor binds is unknown. No qualities accompany the bases; no much larger clone lies one base away. Library prep was done by 5' RACE. The run used an Illumina HiSeq 2500. A second PCR of roughly 7 to 11 cycles was performed with a sample-barcoded 5' primer and a J-beta primer mix. Each TCR beta cDNA molecule received a unique molecular identifier from a template-switch 5' adaptor carrying 12 random nucleotides. Each sample yielded at least 3 million CDR3-containing paired-end reads. All of the RNA was converted into first-strand cDNA using the Mint cDNA synthesis kit, with a TRBC-specific oligonucleotide serving as the primer. All cDNA was treated with uracil-DNA glycosylase and then went through a first 18-cycle PCR with the universal primers M1SS and BC2_uni_R. In the paper's pipeline: Normalization of each sample was performed by random selection of 1 million high-quality reads, each carrying a distinct molecular identifier. Instead of being binned into consensus sequences, reads that shared molecular identifiers were thrown out. MiTCR, run with a Q25 quality threshold and the strictest error-elimination algorithm, handled CDR3 identification, clonotype clustering and error correction. A nonparametric unseen species model with Euler transformation was used to estimate a lower bound on total TCR beta diversity. In TCRdb, the public reads were trimmed at Q25 with fastp and aligned with MiXCR, with productive beta chains retained. Every entry covers one CDR3 protein and lists the most common genes and DNA from its rows. These V and J calls originate from TCRdb's pipeline instead of the authors' own analysis. The sample has some 750,000 distinct CDR3 sequences on record, around a fifth of them singletons. The ten top clones hold 22% of the sample.

The roughly 39 donors, aged 6 to 90 years, were systemically healthy Caucasian individuals from Russia. Each donor gave 9 to 10 milliliters of peripheral blood, collected into EDTA-treated Vacutainer tubes. Ficoll-Paque density-gradient centrifugation was used to isolate PBMCs, with at least 6.5 million per sample. Total RNA was extracted from PBMCs with Trizol reagent, with at least 6 micrograms obtained per sample. For every donor, flow cytometry on a PBMC aliquot measured the percentage of naive CD45RAhigh/CD27high T cells. This entry belongs to a study of blood T cells in healthy people across ages (dated by TCRdb to the mid-2010s). The study in broad terms: In model experiments, template switching captured about one uniquely barcoded TCR beta cDNA molecule for every two T cells. Using the same blood draw, the study looked at two additional independent replicas of 1 million unique cDNA reads for two donors, one aged 18 to 30 and the other aged 80 or older. Age-related changes in TCR beta repertoire diversity were measured in the study by deep sequencing normalized with unique cDNA molecular identifiers. To avoid experimental bias, donors of different ages were spread randomly across the sequencing lanes. Four age groups were formed from the donors: young (average about 16 years), middle-aged (approximately 40), aged (roughly 59) and long-lived (about 80). General study outcomes and caveats: The CMV infection status of donors was not known, potentially confounding age-related changes in expanded clonotypes. A strong correlation was found between observed TCR beta diversity and the percentage of naive T cells measured by flow cytometry. Since profiling was done on bulk unsorted PBMCs, naive and antigen-experienced compartments could not be conclusively compared. Observed TCR beta diversity per million T cells fell roughly linearly with age, and a significant reduction was already apparent by age around 44. Compared with the aged group, the long-lived group had more naive CD4+ T cells, fewer expanded clones and increased TCR diversity, a pattern suggesting age selection. Estimates of total diversity from one million sequenced T cells were regarded as lower bounds and underestimates.

At the junction V is shortened by 1 base and J by 5 bases; bases outside the gene matches: 7. Via the germline V gene, CDR1 is SGHRS and CDR2 YFSETQ. The CDR3 spans 17 residues, from the cysteine through the phenylalanine. The only DNA kept is the CDR3, 51 bases in frame from the first base. The chain joins TRBV5-1 to TRBJ2-2, with 11 central nucleotides matching TRBD1. The material sequenced was blood. The sequence was obtained from a man aged 70-80 years in good health. The CDR3 corresponds to CASSLYGGQGGTGELFF. The nucleotides read TGCGCCAGCAGCTTGTACGGGGGACAGGGGGGAACCGGGGAGCTGTTTTTT.